This T cell receptor beta chain came from a study of T cell repertoires in cytomegalovirus infection. J gave up 12 bases and V 6 bases, and 14 bases lay outside the gene matches. Germline V gene sequence: CDR1 MDHEN, CDR2 SYDVKM. CDR3 length equals 16 residues. MiXCR, applied by TCRdb to the reads, yields one record per CDR3 protein. The table lists around 740,000 distinct CDR3 sequences, under 40% of them singletons, with under 3.5% in the top ten. V and J are TRBV28 and TRBJ1-4; TRBD1 agrees at 12 bases. This receptor was identified in a human donor in good health (CMV status not recorded). Some clones in this sample may be carry-over from other donors' samples. Sequenced input: PBMCs. The CDR3, as DNA: TGTGCCAGCAGCCGGACGACCGGGACAGGGGGCACAGAACTGTTTTTT. Translated: CASSRTTGTGGTELFF.